The 3 T cell receptor beta chains below come from one sample, sequenced in a study of blood T cell repertoires in COVID-19. Using immunoSEQ multiplex PCR, the repertoire was profiled, and TCRdb retains in-frame clones only, with some absent. The sample has 130,000 or so clones, roughly 79% seen once. What was sequenced was peripheral blood. The receptors here all came from a woman aged 55-69 years with active or convalescent COVID-19.

The CDR3 here is CASRRTGGSGEQYV. The CDR3 nucleotides read TGTGCCAGCAGACGGACAGGGGGCTCCGGCGAGCAGTACGTC. The chain couples TRBV2 to TRBJ2-7; 11 nucleotides match TRBD1. The CDR3 extends over 14 amino acids. With V trimmed by 6 bases and J by 6 bases, 7 bases remained unmatched. Looked up from germline, CDR1 is SNHLY and CDR2 is FYNNEI.

The chain recombines TRBV30 with TRBJ2-6, with a weak D call TRBD1 (6 bases). V was pared by 6 bases and J by 4 bases, with 10 bases between. The CDR3 is 13 amino acids. Germline CDR1 and CDR2: GTSNPN and SVGIG (reference sequence). CDR3 nucleotide sequence: TGTGCCTGTCAGGGGATGGGGGCCAACGTCCTGACTTTC. Residues: CACQGMGANVLTF.

This clone has only one observation. J is TRBJ2-3 and V is TRBV24-1; TRBD2 agrees at 9 bases. CDR1 and CDR2 (germline): KGHDR, SFDVKD. The J segment lost 8 bases and the V segment lost 4 bases, leaving 12 bases of the junction unmatched. This CDR3 is 16 amino acids long. DNA of the CDR3: TGTGCCACCAGTGACACCCCGGGACTAGCCTCGGGTACGCAGTATTTT. Amino acid sequence: CATSDTPGLASGTQYF.